This TCR beta chain was sequenced for a study of T cells in Graves' hyperthyroidism and ophthalmopathy. Study-wide context: Specimen type is peripheral blood, collected at initial diagnosis prior to any treatment.

Study-wide results and limits: Stable hyperthyroidism was separated from ophthalmopathy by a model based on 13 V-J features.

This CDR3 has 14 residues. Deletions cut 5 bases from V and 11 bases from J, with 21 bases between. Germline CDR1 and CDR2: SEHNR and FQNEAQ (reference sequence). In this sample, this clonotype turned up many times. Its antigen remains unidentified. TCR beta CDR3 regions were amplified from RNA. A first-round RT-PCR of the TCR CDR3 used the HTBI primer set. One entry per CDR3 protein results from TCRdb running MiXCR on the multiplex PCR reads. The table has about 760,000 distinct CDR3 sequences, around 40% seen once; the top ten hold around 31%. The PBMCs had their origin in 8.5 to 10 ml of fresh peripheral blood.

Sequencing used blood. The chain is built from TRBV7-9 and TRBJ1-1; the D is unclear. This receptor was taken from a woman between 35 and 50 years old with Graves' hyperthyroidism. The CDR3 loop reads CASSPPSRRGFAFF. DNA for the CDR3: TGTGCCAGCAGCCCCCCGAGTCGTAGAGGTTTCGCTTTCTTT.